The entry below gives a single T cell receptor beta chain sequence along with its context. Its specificity is unknown. PCR amplification relied on 60 Vbeta primers (plus 13 Jbeta primers). Some clones are missing from TCRdb's copy, which holds only in-frame ones; the method was immunoSEQ multiplex PCR. Of roughly 250,000 clones listed, 70% to 90% are singletons. The sample is drawn from a study of cytomegalovirus exposure and HLA in healthy donors. Whole-study findings and limits: Owing to their indistinguishability, certain V segments, notably TRBV6-2 and TRBV6-3, were excluded.

This CDR3 contains 14 residues. Germline CDR1 is SGHTA and CDR2 is FQGNSA. Trimming cost V 1 base and J 9 bases, with 13 bases left between them. The TCR comes from a woman between 40 and 50 years old in good health and CMV-seropositive. V is TRBV7-2 and J is TRBJ2-4; no reliable D call. Material: PBMCs. This chain's CDR3 is CASSLDTLGSIQYF. The CDR3 DNA reads as TGTGCCAGCAGCTTAGACACCCTTGGCAGCATTCAGTACTTC.